This TCR beta chain appears in the sequencing data of a study of shared clonotypes between healthy human individuals. V lost 3 bases and J lost 2; bases outside the gene matches: 14. The CDR3 length is 18 residues. Germline lookup yields CDR1 LNHNV and CDR2 YYDKDF (reference sequence). Sorted subsets were amplified in replicate PCRs using around 220 ng DNA, tens of thousands of T cell genomes. Clones were sequenced by immunoSEQ multiplex PCR, and TCRdb holds only the in-frame ones, with some missing. The sample comprises approximately 2.4 million clones, 90% to 96% of which are singletons, and approximately 0.13% rests with the top ten. Study conclusions and caveats: Estimated richness values were generally larger in naive subsets than in memory subsets. Even with large depth, rarefaction showed that sorted-subset sequencing was incomplete.

Notes on this clone: Its antigen is currently unknown.

The sequencing input was naive CD4+ T cells sorted from blood. Subset reported: CD45RA+ positively selected. The TCR comes from a man in his late teens or twenties in good health. The genes are TRBV15 and TRBJ2-7; TRBD2 matches 9 bases. In DNA form, the CDR3 reads TGTGCCACCAGCAGGGCCCCCAAGACTAGCGGAAGTCCCTACGAGCAGTACTTC. Its translation is CATSRAPKTSGSPYEQYF. The variable domain in full, completed from reference TRBV15 and TRBJ2-7, reads DAMVIQNPRYQVTQFGKPVTLSCSQTLNHNVMYWYQQKSSQAPKLLFHYYDKDFNNEADTPDNFQSRRPNTSFCFLDIRSPGLGDTAMYLCATSRAPKTSGSPYEQYFGPGTRLTVT.